These 9 T cell receptor beta chains came from one sample sequenced in a study of T cell repertoires and HLA-DP antigens. Only in-frame clones appear in the TCRdb table, and some are missing; sequencing was by immunoSEQ multiplex PCR. The data contain about 120,000 clones, approximately 92% of them singletons. No cognate antigen is known for these TCRs. Material: CD4+ T cells from PBMCs. These receptors were taken from a woman between 18 and 30 years old in good health and CMV-seronegative.

The chain is built from TRBV10-3 and TRBJ1-5; D perhaps matches TRBD1 (5 bases). CDR1 is ENHRY, CDR2 SYGVKD, per germline. The CDR3 consists of 15 residues. Trimming took off 2 bases at V and 0 bases at J, with 8 bases between the two ends. This CDR3 reads CAISEGGDSNQPQHF. As DNA, the CDR3 is TGTGCCATCAGTGAGGGGGGGGATAGCAATCAGCCCCAGCATTTT.

V is TRBV6-6 and J is TRBJ1-2; perhaps TRBD1 as D (6 bases). The CDR3 is 13 residues long. CDR1 is MNHNY and CDR2 is SVGAGI in the germline V gene (reference sequence). Trimming removed 7 bases at V and 3 bases at J, with 12 bases between. The CDR3 sequence is CASTRGSYYGYTF. DNA of the CDR3: TGTGCCAGCACCAGGGGATCATACTATGGCTACACCTTC.

J is TRBJ2-7 and V is TRBV7-8, with TRBD1 matching 9 bases. Germline V gene sequence: CDR1 SGHVS, CDR2 FQNEAQ. After removal of 7 bases from V and 4 bases from J, the junction contained 5 bases not matched to a gene. The CDR3 runs to 13 residues. The CDR3 DNA reads TGTGCCAGCACTCCGGACAGGGGTTACGAGCAGTACTTC. It codes for CASTPDRGYEQYF.

The chain has TRBV5-1 and TRBJ1-6, with TRBD1 matching over 9 bases. CDR1 SGHRS and CDR2 YFSETQ come from the germline V gene. The CDR3 loop spans 15 amino acids. The junction had 5 bases not matched to a gene; V was cut back by 3 bases and J by 7 bases. The CDR3 coding sequence is TGCGCCAGCAGCTCTCCCGGGACAGGGAATTCACCCCTCCACTTT. This gives the protein CASSSPGTGNSPLHF.

The chain joins TRBV5-1 to TRBJ1-1, with D possibly matching TRBD1 (6 bases). Trimming cost V 0 bases and J 7 bases, with 10 bases left between them. CDR1 and CDR2 (germline): SGHRS, YFSETQ. This CDR3 contains 13 residues. CDR3 coding DNA: TGCGCCAGCAGCTTGGGTCCGGACAGTGAAGCTTTCTTT. This encodes CASSLGPDSEAFF. The full variable domain, completed using reference TRBV5-1 and TRBJ1-1, is KAGVTQTPRYLIKTRGQQVTLSCSPISGHRSVSWYQQTPGQGLQFLFEYFSETQRNKGNFPGRFSGRQFSNSRSEMNVSTLELGDSALYLCASSLGPDSEAFFGQGTRLTVV.

V gene TRBV5-4 combines with J gene TRBJ2-7; TRBD2 agrees at 9 bases. The length of the CDR3 is 16 residues. Unmatched junction bases numbered 10, after V lost 0 bases and J lost 6 bases. Germline loops: CDR1 SGHNT, CDR2 YYREEE (reference sequence). For the CDR3, the DNA is TGTGCCAGCAGCTTGGTGGTAGCGGGAGTGTTGGTCGAGCAGTACTTC. As protein: CASSLVVAGVLVEQYF.

The rearrangement joins TRBV18 to TRBJ2-1, with 8 nucleotides matching TRBD1. Germline values: CDR1 KGHSH, CDR2 LQKENI. The V and J ends lost 1 base and 5 bases, in that order; junction bases with no gene match: 7. The CDR3 totals 16 residues. In DNA, the CDR3 is TGTGCCAGCTCACCACGGTGGGACAGGCCAAACAATGAGCAGTTCTTC. Translated: CASSPRWDRPNNEQFF.

The chain carries TRBV9 and TRBJ2-3; 10 bases line up with TRBD2. CDR1 is SGDLS and CDR2 is YYNGEE in the germline V gene. V dropped 0 bases and J dropped 7; count of bases not matched to a gene: 14. This CDR3 spans 18 amino acids. The CDR3 DNA is TGTGCCAGCAGCGTAGGGGAAGTAGCGGGAGGCCTTGGCAATACGCAGTATTTT. This translates into CASSVGEVAGGLGNTQYF.

This clone has a single count. The rearrangement links TRBV6-5 to TRBJ2-3; maybe TRBD1 (6 bases). Germline V gene sequence: CDR1 MNHEY, CDR2 SVGAGI. V lost 2 bases, J lost 3 bases, and 12 bases lay in between. This CDR3 spans 15 amino acids. For the CDR3, the DNA is TGTGCCAGCAGTTACCCGAGACAGGAAACAGATACGCAGTATTTT. Translated, it gives CASSYPRQETDTQYF.